Detailed here is one TCR beta chain. The method was immunoSEQ multiplex PCR; TCRdb's version includes in-frame clones alone and lacks a portion of them. In the table there are approximately 90,000 clones, 91% of which are singletons. The germline CDR1 and CDR2 sequences are GTSNPN and SVGIG (reference sequence). Losses at the gene ends were 8 bases for V and 4 bases for J; bases not matched to a gene: 9. The CDR3 is 14 residues long. This sample was taken from a study of OX40 agonist ivuxolimab in advanced cancers. The chain couples TRBV30 to TRBJ2-2; 8 bases align to TRBD2. This receptor was identified in an adult with an advanced solid tumor such as melanoma, head and neck, liver or kidney cancer. Sequenced here: CD4+ or CD8+ T cells sorted from blood, sampled in a trial of the OX40 agonist ivuxolimab. CDR3 residues: CAIHSGSGTGELFF. The CDR3 nucleotides are TGTGCCATTCACAGCGGGAGTGGCACCGGGGAGCTGTTTTTT. Full variable domain (remainder filled in from reference TRBV30 and TRBJ2-2): SQTIHQWPATLVQPVGSPLSLECTVEGTSNPNLYWYRQAAGRGLQLLFYSVGIGQISSEVPQNLSASRPQDRQFILSSKKLLLSDSGFYLCAIHSGSGTGELFFGEGSRLTVL.